The text below deals with one T cell receptor (beta chain). No antigen is known for it. No base quality values were provided; no much bigger clone lies one nucleotide off. TCRbeta CDR3 regions were amplified from genomic DNA using the immunoSEQ Assay, a bias-controlled multiplex PCR. Concerning the study's data processing: The number of nucleated cells in each sample was estimated by amplification of reference gene primers within the assay. Sequence reads were collapsed and filtered to measure the absolute abundance of every unique TCRbeta CDR3 rearrangement. For each sample, productive Simpson clonality was calculated as the square root of Simpson's diversity index over productive rearrangements. The table was pulled from immuneACCESS by TCRdb, which kept in-frame rearrangements only. Such tables lose some clones; where checked, under half of the loss comes from unresolved V genes, and the rest has no known cause. V and J calls and clone size are as listed in that table; D and trimming were resolved from the DNA. This sample lists roughly 380,000 clones; approximately 89% were detected once. The ten largest clones represent 1% to 1.5% of the sample.

Participants in the prospective study were aged roughly 18 to 95 years, lived in about two dozen United States geographic areas, and enrolled through a virtual design. In the prospective study, participants were assigned to cohorts based on the clinical history participants reported in a screening survey and a study questionnaire. Recovered participants in ImmuneRACE Cohort 3 were defined as having two consecutive negative NP/OP PCR tests, clearance from a healthcare professional, or resolution of symptoms. Mobile phlebotomists in the prospective study collected whole blood, serum and a nasopharyngeal or oropharyngeal swab from every participant. Participants in the prospective study had the option to provide additional blood draws and questionnaires over a 2-month period. Blood samples from the prospective study were shipped frozen or at room temperature prior to DNA extraction. This record comes from a study of blood T cell repertoires in COVID-19 (dated by TCRdb to 2020 to 2022). Regarding the complete study: Collaborator samples came from the United States, Italy and Spain and covered acute and convalescent phases of COVID-19. The samples were drawn from two sources: the first 160 participants of the ongoing ImmuneRACE study, and some 1,300 subjects contributed by 6 global collaborators. Where available, HLA class I and class II types were taken from metadata supplied by the sample provider and were not determined by assay-based typing. The sample metadata nearly always contained a de-identified subject ID, COVID-19 status, age in years and sex. The material from the prospective study consisted of cDNA or gDNA derived from T cells, B-cell-depleted T cells, or PBMCs. The repertoires were released in a freely available public database meant as a resource for research on the immune response to SARS-CoV-2. The dataset comprised deeply sampled blood TCRbeta repertoires from subjects exposed to, actively infected with, or recovered from COVID-19. On the study overall, not on this receptor specifically: How much clinical and demographic metadata was included differed by source and by participant, and the metadata was provided uncurated.

CDR1 is given as MNHNS and CDR2 as SASEGT, both from the germline V gene. The V end loses 0 bases and the J end loses 7 bases, and a stretch of 15 bases separates them. Reading from cysteine to phenylalanine, the CDR3 counts 16 amino acids. Of the read, only the CDR3 DNA is kept; its 48 bases are in frame from base 1. This clonotype was sampled from a man aged 25 to 40 who had recovered from COVID-19. The specimen was PBMCs or T cells enriched from blood (not recorded which). The rearranged segments are TRBV6-1 and TRBJ2-2; a tentative D match to TRBD2 spans 6 bases. The DNA sequence is TGTGCCAGCAGTGAAGCGCATCCAGGAGGGATCGGGGAGCTGTTTTTT. Its protein reads: CASSEAHPGGIGELFF.